These 28 T cell receptor beta chains were all obtained from the same sample, sequenced in a study of blood T cell repertoires in COVID-19. Libraries were prepared by immunoSEQ multiplex PCR; TCRdb keeps only in-frame clonotypes and omits some of them. The sample holds approximately 54,000 clones, roughly four fifths seen once. The sequencing sample was made of peripheral blood. All receptors come from a woman in her fifties or sixties with acute or convalescent COVID-19.

For this clone: The same CDR3 can be traced to other DNA sequences in this sample. J is TRBJ1-3 and V is TRBV6-6, with 7 bases matching TRBD1. Germline V gene sequence: CDR1 MNHNY, CDR2 SVGAGI (reference sequence). The CDR3 totals 13 residues. Trimming took 5 bases from V and 3 from J; bases not matched to a gene: 1. The CDR3 spells CASSRDSGNTIYF. The CDR3, as DNA: TGTGCCAGCAGTAGGGACAGTGGAAACACCATATATTTT.

This chain links TRBV19 with TRBJ2-7; 10 nucleotides agree with TRBD2. Losses at the gene ends were 5 bases for V and 6 bases for J; bases not matched to a gene: 10. This CDR3 spans 15 amino acids. Germline lookup yields CDR1 LNHDA and CDR2 SQIVND (reference sequence). CDR3 protein: CASSPDLAGAGEQYF. The CDR3 DNA reads TGTGCCAGTAGTCCCGATCTAGCGGGGGCGGGCGAGCAGTACTTC.

The chain joins TRBV11-2 to TRBJ1-4; D is ambiguous. The CDR3 is 13 amino acids. Between the trimmed V and J ends, which lost 0 bases and 5 bases, there was a span of 4 bases. Per germline, CDR1 SGHAT and CDR2 FQNNGV. CDR3 nucleotide sequence: TGTGCCAGCAGCTTAGACCGGAATGAAAAACTGTTTTTT. Its translation is CASSLDRNEKLFF.

The chain links TRBV4-1 to TRBJ2-1; no firm D call. This CDR3 spans 14 amino acids. Germline loops: CDR1 MGHRA, CDR2 YSYEKL. V was cut by 3 bases and J by 7 bases, with 13 bases left in between. The CDR3 spells CASSHHGFGNEQFF. CDR3 bases: TGCGCCAGCAGCCACCACGGGTTTGGTAATGAGCAGTTCTTC.

The chain links TRBV6-5 to TRBJ1-1; a weak D match, TRBD1 (5 bases). The CDR3 is made up of 11 amino acids. Germline V gives CDR1 MNHEY, CDR2 SVGAGI. In DNA, the CDR3 is TGTGCGATACTGAACAGGATTGAAGCTTTCTTT. It yields the protein CAILNRIEAFF.

The chain couples TRBV3-1 (or the pseudogene TRBV3-2) to TRBJ2-3; no clear D gene. The CDR3 extends over 12 amino acids. CDR1 is LGHDT and CDR2 is YNNKEL in the germline V gene (reference sequence). Trimming stripped 7 bases from V and 8 bases from J, with 13 bases between. The CDR3 loop is CASTAAMGTQYF. CDR3 nucleotides: TGTGCCAGCACCGCGGCGATGGGTACGCAGTATTTT.

V is TRBV19 and J is TRBJ2-3, with D possibly TRBD2 on 5 matching bases. The germline V gene encodes CDR1 LNHDA and CDR2 SQIVND (reference sequence). The CDR3 is 15 residues long. The germline V and J ends were trimmed by 1 base and 0 bases, with 8 bases remaining between them. CDR3 in amino acids: CASSIGAGSTDTQYF. The CDR3 coding sequence is TGTGCCAGTAGTATAGGGGCGGGTAGCACAGATACGCAGTATTTT.

DNA of the CDR3: TGTGCCAGCTCACCACCGAACCGGGGTGGGTATCAGCCCCAGCATTTT. This sequence encodes CASSPPNRGGYQPQHF. V usage is TRBV18 and J usage is TRBJ1-5; D not resolved. The V end was cut by 0 bases, the J end by 5 bases, with 14 bases between. Per the germline V gene, CDR1 is KGHSH and CDR2 is LQKENI. The CDR3 runs 16 residues.

This chain joins TRBV11-1 and TRBJ2-2; TRBD1 matches 7 bases. The CDR3 has 15 amino acids. The J segment lost 2 bases and the V segment lost 5 bases, leaving 5 bases of the junction unmatched. Germline V gene lookup returns CDR1 SGHAT and CDR2 FQDESV (reference sequence). This CDR3 reads CASSLGTVNTGELFF. In DNA, the CDR3 is TGTGCCAGCAGCCTCGGGACAGTCAACACCGGGGAGCTGTTTTTT.

The chain recombines TRBV30 with TRBJ1-2; D gene uncertain. The CDR3 covers 13 residues. Germline CDR1 GTSNPN, CDR2 SVGIG (reference sequence). The germline V and J ends were trimmed by 3 bases and 3 bases, with 11 bases remaining between them. This CDR3 reads CAWRATADYGYTF. The CDR3 bases are TGTGCCTGGAGGGCTACAGCGGACTATGGCTACACCTTC.

This chain uses TRBV7-2 with TRBJ1-1; D is undetermined. Germline V gene lookup returns CDR1 SGHTA and CDR2 FQGNSA. With 0 bases removed from V and 5 bases from J, the gap between germline ends came to 4 bases. The CDR3 runs 12 residues. This CDR3 reads CASSLAATEAFF. CDR3 bases: TGTGCCAGCAGCTTAGCAGCTACTGAAGCTTTCTTT.

The chain links TRBV28 to TRBJ1-1; D is possibly TRBD1 (5 bases). This CDR3 comprises 14 residues. CDR1 and CDR2 (germline): MDHEN, SYDVKM. The V end was cut by 7 bases, the J end by 2 bases, with 14 bases between. CDR3 sequence: CASTLDSSNTEAFF. In DNA form, the CDR3 reads TGTGCCAGCACCCTAGACAGTAGTAACACTGAAGCTTTCTTT.

This clone was counted between two and nine times. CDR3 nucleotide sequence: TGTGCCATCAGTGAGTCCCTCAGGACAGCGGGGGATTTTAATGGCTACACCTTC. It is translated as CAISESLRTAGDFNGYTF. This chain connects TRBV10-3 to TRBJ1-2; tentative D call: TRBD1 (6 bases). The germline V and J ends were trimmed by 0 bases and 6 bases, with 23 bases remaining between them. CDR1 is ENHRY and CDR2 is SYGVKD in the germline V gene. CDR3 length: 18 amino acids.

The chain uses TRBV7-9 and TRBJ2-2, with D perhaps TRBD1 (6 bases). Trimming pared 1 base from V and 0 bases from J, leaving 9 bases between. Germline values: CDR1 SEHNR, CDR2 FQNEAQ (reference sequence). The CDR3 length is 16 residues. The CDR3 reads CASSLVKGANTGELFF. In DNA, the CDR3 is TGTGCCAGCAGCTTAGTGAAGGGGGCGAACACCGGGGAGCTGTTTTTT. Full variable domain (missing parts from reference TRBV7-9 and TRBJ2-2): DTGVSQNPRHKITKRGQNVTFRCDPISEHNRLYWYRQTLGQGPEFLTYFQNEAQLEKSRLLSDRFSAERPKGSFSTLEIQRTEQGDSAMYLCASSLVKGANTGELFFGEGSRLTVL.

This clone has just a few counts. The rearrangement uses TRBV27 and TRBJ1-1; no definite D call. Germline-derived CDR1 and CDR2 are MNHEY and SMNVEV (reference sequence). The CDR3 runs 11 residues. With 10 bases removed from V and 11 bases from J, the gap between germline ends came to 17 bases. This CDR3 reads CATSLTAAAFF. CDR3 nucleotides: TGTGCCACATCTTTAACGGCAGCGGCTTTCTTT.

CDR3 loop: CSGMDRAKDTQYF. The CDR3 nucleotides read TGCAGCGGCATGGACAGGGCAAAAGATACGCAGTATTTT. V is TRBV29-1 and J is TRBJ2-3, with TRBD1 matching over 8 bases. The ends lost 7 bases at V and 5 bases at J; junction bases unmatched: 8. CDR1 is SQVTM, CDR2 ANQGSEA, per germline. This CDR3 is 13 amino acids long.

The chain uses TRBV5-4 and TRBJ2-1; 9 nucleotides line up with TRBD1. Germline V gene lookup returns CDR1 SGHNT and CDR2 YYREEE (reference sequence). The V segment lost 4 bases and the J segment 7 bases; nucleotides outside the gene matches: 9. This CDR3 spans 15 amino acids. CDR3 amino acids: CASSKQDRGRNEQFF. In DNA, the CDR3 is TGTGCCAGCAGCAAACAGGACAGGGGTAGGAATGAGCAGTTCTTC.

The table lists this clone with a count of one. The rearrangement joins TRBV25-1 to TRBJ1-4; a weak D match, TRBD1 (5 bases). Germline-derived CDR1 and CDR2 are MGHDK and SYGVNS. This CDR3 is 17 amino acids long. V lost 4 bases to trimming and J lost 0 bases, with 15 bases between them. The CDR3 spells CASSAGPPGTTNEKLFF. The CDR3, as DNA: TGTGCCAGCAGTGCCGGACCCCCAGGGACAACTAATGAAAAACTGTTTTTT.

The CDR3 bases are TGCAGCGTTGGACAGGGGAGGACCTACGAGCAGTACTTC. Protein: CSVGQGRTYEQYF. V usage is TRBV29-1 and J usage is TRBJ2-7, with TRBD1 matching over 8 bases. This CDR3 region has 13 residues. Trimming cost V 4 bases and J 2 bases; bases outside gene matches: 4. Germline lookup yields CDR1 SQVTM and CDR2 ANQGSEA.

V gene TRBV30 combines with J gene TRBJ1-4; 10 nucleotides align to TRBD1. V was clipped by 0 bases and J by 5 bases; unmatched bases: 3. CDR3 size: 15 residues. Germline CDR1 GTSNPN, CDR2 SVGIG (reference sequence). This chain's CDR3 is CAWSVGQGGNEKLFF. CDR3 nucleotide sequence: TGTGCCTGGAGTGTAGGACAGGGGGGGAATGAAAAACTGTTTTTT.

The chain combines TRBV28 with TRBJ1-5; D gene unclear. Trimming pared 2 bases from V and 7 bases from J, leaving 12 bases between. This CDR3 has 14 residues. The germline CDR1 and CDR2 sequences are MDHEN and SYDVKM. The CDR3 spells CASSLLSGRQPQHF. CDR3 bases: TGTGCCAGCAGTTTACTCAGCGGCCGCCAGCCCCAGCATTTT.

The CDR3 sequence is CASSPNKGVQPQHF. CDR3 nucleotide sequence: TGTGCCAGCTCACCAAACAAGGGGGTGCAGCCCCAGCATTTT. V and J are TRBV18 and TRBJ1-5; D possibly corresponds to TRBD1 (6 bases). The CDR3 has 14 amino acids. The germline CDR1 and CDR2 sequences are KGHSH and LQKENI. Trimming removed 2 bases at V and 7 bases at J, with 12 bases between.

The sample holds one count of this clone. This sequence joins TRBV28 and TRBJ2-5, with D perhaps matching TRBD1 (5 bases). Trimming stripped 2 bases from V and 5 bases from J, with 15 bases between. Germline values: CDR1 MDHEN, CDR2 SYDVKM. The CDR3 has 15 residues. The CDR3 coding sequence is TGTGCCAGCAGTTTAACTTTTACAGGCGGTGAGACCCAGTACTTC. It encodes CASSLTFTGGETQYF.

The rearrangement joins TRBV28 to TRBJ2-1; 7 bases are a match to TRBD1. This CDR3 contains 15 residues. Trimming removed 4 bases from V and 0 bases from J; junction bases left unmatched: 3. In germline, CDR1 is MDHEN, CDR2 SYDVKM. CDR3 residues: CASSSGTDSYNEQFF. For the CDR3, the DNA is TGTGCCAGCAGTTCCGGGACAGACTCCTACAATGAGCAGTTCTTC.

The chain recombines TRBV5-1 with TRBJ1-4, with TRBD1 matching over 8 bases. With V trimmed by 4 bases and J by 8 bases, 7 bases remained unmatched. The germline V gene has CDR1 SGHRS and CDR2 YFSETQ. This CDR3 is 14 amino acids long. The DNA of the CDR3 is TGCGCCAGCAGCACCGATTCAGGGGGCGAAAAACTGTTTTTT. Translation gives CASSTDSGGEKLFF.

V is TRBV9 and J is TRBJ2-2, with D possibly TRBD2 on 5 matching bases. The CDR3 covers 17 residues. V lost 0 bases, J lost 0 bases, and 12 bases lay in between. Germline V gene sequence: CDR1 SGDLS, CDR2 YYNGEE. CDR3 sequence: CASSVAPEGANTGELFF. The CDR3 nucleotides read TGTGCCAGCAGCGTAGCTCCCGAGGGTGCGAACACCGGGGAGCTGTTTTTT.

CDR3: CASSSPITISTDTQYF. CDR3 bases: TGTGCCAGCAGTTCTCCTATAACCATAAGCACAGATACGCAGTATTTT. The rearrangement joins TRBV6-5 to TRBJ2-3; D remains ambiguous. The V and J ends lost 4 bases and 0 bases respectively, with 14 bases between them. The CDR3 is 16 residues long. CDR1 and CDR2 from the germline V gene are MNHEY and SVGAGI.

The chain recombines TRBV6-5 with TRBJ1-5; 7 bases agree with TRBD1. The CDR3 is 15 residues long. The germline gives CDR1 MNHEY, CDR2 SVGAGI. CDR3 residues: CAIRDGDSRNQPQHF. CDR3 nucleotide sequence: TGTGCTATTAGAGACGGGGACAGCCGTAATCAGCCCCAGCATTTT.